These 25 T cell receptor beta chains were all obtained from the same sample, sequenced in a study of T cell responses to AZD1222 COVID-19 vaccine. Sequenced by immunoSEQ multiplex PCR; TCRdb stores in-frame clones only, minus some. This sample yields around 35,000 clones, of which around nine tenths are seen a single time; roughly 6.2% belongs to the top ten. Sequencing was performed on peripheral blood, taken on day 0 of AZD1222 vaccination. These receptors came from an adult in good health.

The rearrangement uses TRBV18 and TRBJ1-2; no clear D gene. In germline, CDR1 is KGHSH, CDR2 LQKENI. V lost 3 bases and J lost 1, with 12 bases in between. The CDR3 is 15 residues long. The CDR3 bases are TGTGCCAGCTCACCCTCGAGGATTAATAACTATGGCTACACCTTC. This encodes CASSPSRINNYGYTF. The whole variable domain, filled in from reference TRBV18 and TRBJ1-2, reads NAGVMQNPRHLVRRRGQEARLRCSPMKGHSHVYWYRQLPEEGLKFMVYLQKENIIDESGMPKERFSAEFPKEGPSILRIQQVVRGDSAAYFCASSPSRINNYGYTFGSGTRLTVV.

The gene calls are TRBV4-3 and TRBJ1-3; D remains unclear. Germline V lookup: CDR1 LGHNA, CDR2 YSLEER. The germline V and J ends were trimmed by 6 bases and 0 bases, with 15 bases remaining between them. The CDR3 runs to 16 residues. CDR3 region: CASSPSGYYSGNTIYF. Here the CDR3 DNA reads TGCGCCAGCAGTCCCTCTGGTTATTACTCTGGAAACACCATATATTTT.

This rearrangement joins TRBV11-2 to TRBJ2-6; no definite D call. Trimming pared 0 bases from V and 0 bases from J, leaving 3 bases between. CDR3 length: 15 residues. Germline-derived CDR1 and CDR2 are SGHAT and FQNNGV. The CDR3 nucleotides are TGTGCCAGCAGCTTAGAACCCTCTGGGGCCAACGTCCTGACTTTC. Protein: CASSLEPSGANVLTF. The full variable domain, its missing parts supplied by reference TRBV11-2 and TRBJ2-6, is EAGVAQSPRYKIIEKRQSVAFWCNPISGHATLYWYQQILGQGPKLLIQFQNNGVVDDSQLPKDRFSAERLKGVDSTLKIQPAKLEDSAVYLCASSLEPSGANVLTFGAGSRLTVL.

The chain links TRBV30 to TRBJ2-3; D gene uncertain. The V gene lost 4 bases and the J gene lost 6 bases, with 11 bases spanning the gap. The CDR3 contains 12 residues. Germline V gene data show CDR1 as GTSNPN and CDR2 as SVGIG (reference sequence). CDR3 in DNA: TGTGCCTGGAACGTCGGCGCGGATACGCAGTATTTT. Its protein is CAWNVGADTQYF.

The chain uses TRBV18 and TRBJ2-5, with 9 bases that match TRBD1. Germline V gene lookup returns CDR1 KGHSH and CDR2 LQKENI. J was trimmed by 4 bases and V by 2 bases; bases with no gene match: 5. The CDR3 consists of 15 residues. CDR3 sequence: CASSPRTGVGETQYF. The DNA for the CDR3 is TGTGCCAGCTCACCAAGGACAGGGGTAGGAGAGACCCAGTACTTC.

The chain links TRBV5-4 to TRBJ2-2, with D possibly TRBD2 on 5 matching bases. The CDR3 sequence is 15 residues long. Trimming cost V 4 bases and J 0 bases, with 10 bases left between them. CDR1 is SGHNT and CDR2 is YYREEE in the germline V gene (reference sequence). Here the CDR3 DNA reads TGTGCCAGCAGCCGAGGACTGGCGAACACCGGGGAGCTGTTTTTT. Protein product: CASSRGLANTGELFF. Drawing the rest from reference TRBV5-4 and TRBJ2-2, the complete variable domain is ETGVTQSPTHLIKTRGQQVTLRCSSQSGHNTVSWYQQALGQGPQFIFQYYREEENGRGNFPPRFSGLQFPNYSSELNVNALELDDSALYLCASSRGLANTGELFFGEGSRLTVL.

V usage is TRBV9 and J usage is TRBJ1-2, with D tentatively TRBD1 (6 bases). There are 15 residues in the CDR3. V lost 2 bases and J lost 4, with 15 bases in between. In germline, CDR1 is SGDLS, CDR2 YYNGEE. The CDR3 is CASSVGAGDSYGYTF. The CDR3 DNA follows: TGTGCCAGCAGCGTGGGGGCAGGGGATAGCTATGGCTACACCTTC.

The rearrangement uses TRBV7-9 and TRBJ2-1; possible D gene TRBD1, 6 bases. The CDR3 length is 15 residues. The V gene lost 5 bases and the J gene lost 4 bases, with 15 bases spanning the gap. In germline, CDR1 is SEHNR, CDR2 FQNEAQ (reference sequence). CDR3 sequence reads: CASSPKDREYNEQFF. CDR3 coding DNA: TGTGCCAGCAGCCCAAAGGACAGAGAATACAATGAGCAGTTCTTC.

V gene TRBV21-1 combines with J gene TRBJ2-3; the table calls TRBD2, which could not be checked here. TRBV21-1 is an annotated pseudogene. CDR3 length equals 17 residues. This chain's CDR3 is CASRPEGLAGGGNTQYF. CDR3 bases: TGTGCCAGCAGACCAGAGGGGCTAGCGGGAGGAGGAAATACGCAGTATTTT.

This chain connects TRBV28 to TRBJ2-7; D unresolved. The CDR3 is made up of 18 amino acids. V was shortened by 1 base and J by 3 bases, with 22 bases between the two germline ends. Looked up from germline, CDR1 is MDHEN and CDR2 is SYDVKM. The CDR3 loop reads CASSLFQIKGYSGYEQYF. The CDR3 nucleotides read TGTGCCAGCAGTTTATTCCAGATTAAAGGGTATTCGGGCTACGAGCAGTACTTC.

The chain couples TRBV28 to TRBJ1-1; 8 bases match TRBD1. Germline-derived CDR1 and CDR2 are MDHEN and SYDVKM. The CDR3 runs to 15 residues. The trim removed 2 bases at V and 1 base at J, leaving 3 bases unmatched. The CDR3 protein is CASSLPGQENTEAFF. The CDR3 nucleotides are TGTGCCAGCAGTTTACCGGGACAGGAGAACACTGAAGCTTTCTTT. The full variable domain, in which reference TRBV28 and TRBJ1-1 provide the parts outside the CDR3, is DVKVTQSSRYLVKRTGEKVFLECVQDMDHENMFWYRQDPGLGLRLIYFSYDVKMKEKGDIPEGYSVSREKKERFSLILESASTNQTSMYLCASSLPGQENTEAFFGQGTRLTVV.

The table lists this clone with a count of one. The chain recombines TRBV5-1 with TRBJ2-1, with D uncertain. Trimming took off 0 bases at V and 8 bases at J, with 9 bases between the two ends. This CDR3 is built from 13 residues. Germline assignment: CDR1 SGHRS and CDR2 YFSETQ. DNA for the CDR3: TGCGCCAGCAGCTTGGGCCTAGTCTATGAGCAGTTCTTC. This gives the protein CASSLGLVYEQFF.

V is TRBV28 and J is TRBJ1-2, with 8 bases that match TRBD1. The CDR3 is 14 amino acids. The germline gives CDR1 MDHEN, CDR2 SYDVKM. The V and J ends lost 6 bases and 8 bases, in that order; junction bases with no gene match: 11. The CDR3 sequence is CASSRRGRGLGYTF. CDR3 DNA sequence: TGTGCCAGCAGCCGGCGGGGCAGGGGGCTCGGCTACACCTTC.

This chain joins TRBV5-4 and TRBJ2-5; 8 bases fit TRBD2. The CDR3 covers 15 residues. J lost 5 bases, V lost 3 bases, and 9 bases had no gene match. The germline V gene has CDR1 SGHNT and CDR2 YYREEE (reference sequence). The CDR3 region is CASSSPGGGGETQYF. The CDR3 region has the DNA TGTGCCAGCAGCTCCCCCGGGGGGGGAGGGGAGACCCAGTACTTC.

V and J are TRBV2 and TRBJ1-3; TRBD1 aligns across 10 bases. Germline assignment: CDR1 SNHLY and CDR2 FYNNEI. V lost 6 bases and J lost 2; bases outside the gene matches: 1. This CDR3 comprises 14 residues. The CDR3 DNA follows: TGTGCCAGCAGCGGACAGGGGGCTGGAAACACCATATATTTT. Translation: CASSGQGAGNTIYF.

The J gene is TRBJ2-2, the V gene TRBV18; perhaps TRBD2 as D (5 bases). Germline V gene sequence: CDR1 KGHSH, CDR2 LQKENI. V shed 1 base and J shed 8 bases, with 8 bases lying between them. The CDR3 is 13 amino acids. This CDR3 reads CASSPLLAGELFF. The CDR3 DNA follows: TGTGCCAGCTCACCACTGCTAGCTGGGGAGCTGTTTTTT.

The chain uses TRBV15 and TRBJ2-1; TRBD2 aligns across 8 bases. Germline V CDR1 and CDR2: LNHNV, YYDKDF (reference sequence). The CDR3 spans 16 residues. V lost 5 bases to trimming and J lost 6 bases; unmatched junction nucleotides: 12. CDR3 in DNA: TGTGCCACCAGCCTGAACGAGCGGGGGTTTGGCAATGAGCAGTTCTTC. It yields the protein CATSLNERGFGNEQFF.

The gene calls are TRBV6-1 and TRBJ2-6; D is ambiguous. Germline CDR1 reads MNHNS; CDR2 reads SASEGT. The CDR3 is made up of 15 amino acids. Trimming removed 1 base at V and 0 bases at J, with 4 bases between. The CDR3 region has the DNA TGTGCCAGCAGTGAAGACAGCTCTGGGGCCAACGTCCTGACTTTC. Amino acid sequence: CASSEDSSGANVLTF.

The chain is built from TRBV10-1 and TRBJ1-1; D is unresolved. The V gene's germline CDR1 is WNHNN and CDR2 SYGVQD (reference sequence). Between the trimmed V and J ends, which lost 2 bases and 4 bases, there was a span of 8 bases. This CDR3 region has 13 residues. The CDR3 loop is CASSEGVSTEAFF. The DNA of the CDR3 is TGCGCCAGCAGTGAGGGGGTCAGCACTGAAGCTTTCTTT.

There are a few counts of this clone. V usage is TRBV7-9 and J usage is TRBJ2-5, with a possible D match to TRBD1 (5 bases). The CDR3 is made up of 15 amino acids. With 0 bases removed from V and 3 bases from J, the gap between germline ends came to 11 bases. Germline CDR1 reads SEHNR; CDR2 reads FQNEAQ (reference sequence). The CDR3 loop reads CASSLAASGKETQYF. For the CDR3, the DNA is TGTGCCAGCAGCTTAGCCGCTTCAGGGAAAGAGACCCAGTACTTC. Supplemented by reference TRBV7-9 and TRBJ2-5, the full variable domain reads DTGVSQNPRHKITKRGQNVTFRCDPISEHNRLYWYRQTLGQGPEFLTYFQNEAQLEKSRLLSDRFSAERPKGSFSTLEIQRTEQGDSAMYLCASSLAASGKETQYFGPGTRLLVL.

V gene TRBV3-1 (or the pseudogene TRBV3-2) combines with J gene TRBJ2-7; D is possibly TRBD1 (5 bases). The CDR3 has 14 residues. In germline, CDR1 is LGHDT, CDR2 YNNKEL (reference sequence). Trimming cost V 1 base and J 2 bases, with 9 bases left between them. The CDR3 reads CASSQGTGTYEQYF. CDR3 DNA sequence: TGTGCCAGCAGCCAAGGAACAGGTACCTACGAGCAGTACTTC.

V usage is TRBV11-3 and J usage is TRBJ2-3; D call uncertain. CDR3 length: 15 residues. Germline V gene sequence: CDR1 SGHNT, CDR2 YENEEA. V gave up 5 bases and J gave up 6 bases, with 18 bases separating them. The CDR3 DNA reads TGTGCCAGCAGCCAAAACCGACTGCAGCCGGATACGCAGTATTTT. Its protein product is CASSQNRLQPDTQYF.

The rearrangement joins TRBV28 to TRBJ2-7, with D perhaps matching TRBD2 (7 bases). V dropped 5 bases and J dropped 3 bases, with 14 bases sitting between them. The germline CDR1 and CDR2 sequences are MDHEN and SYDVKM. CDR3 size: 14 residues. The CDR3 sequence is CASSLTGGRYEQYF. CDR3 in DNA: TGTGCCAGCAGTCTCACCGGGGGGCGCTACGAGCAGTACTTC.

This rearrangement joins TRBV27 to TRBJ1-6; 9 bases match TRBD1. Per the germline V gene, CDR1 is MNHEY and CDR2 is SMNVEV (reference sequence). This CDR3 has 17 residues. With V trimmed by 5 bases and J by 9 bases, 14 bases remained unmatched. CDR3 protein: CASSRPTGGTSGSPLHF. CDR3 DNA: TGTGCCAGCAGTCGCCCGACAGGGGGTACGTCGGGTTCACCCCTCCACTTT.

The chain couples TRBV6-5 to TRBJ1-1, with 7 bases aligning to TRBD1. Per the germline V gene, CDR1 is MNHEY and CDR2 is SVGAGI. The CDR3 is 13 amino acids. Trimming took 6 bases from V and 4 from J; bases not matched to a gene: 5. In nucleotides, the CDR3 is TGTGCCAGCAGCAACAGGGGCGGCACTGAAGCTTTCTTT. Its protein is CASSNRGGTEAFF.